This paragraph reports one T cell receptor (beta chain). The use of a sample-barcoded 5' primer and a J-beta primer mix characterized a second PCR of roughly 6 to 11 cycles. Researchers report that each sample yielded at least 3 million CDR3-containing paired-end reads. One entry per CDR3 protein, called by TCRdb with MiXCR from the 5' RACE reads. The table lists about 1.8 million distinct CDR3 sequences, around 50% of them singletons. The CDR3 has 16 amino acids. Germline V gene lookup returns CDR1 MNHEY and CDR2 SVGAGI. V was pared by 2 bases and J by 0 bases, with 13 bases between. The sample belongs to a study of blood T cells in healthy people across ages.

The chain is built from TRBV6-5 and TRBJ2-5; no clear D. Material for sequencing was blood. The TCR was taken from a woman aged 40 to 55 in good health. The DNA for the CDR3 is TGTGCCAGCAGTTACACCCGTCTGGGGTACCAAGAGACCCAGTACTTC. Encoded protein: CASSYTRLGYQETQYF.